The source of this T cell receptor (beta chain) is a study of post-analysis software for immune sequencing data. This clonotype was seen a few times. Carried by the TCR beta cDNA libraries were unique molecular identifiers. TCRdb reprocessed the PCR reads via MiXCR and lists one record per CDR3 protein. Of about 430,000 distinct CDR3 sequences listed, roughly 40% were seen once; the top ten hold less than 10%. The sequence came from a girl aged 2-9 years with multiple sclerosis. Material: blood.

The CDR3: CASSPSRGLPGTDTQYF. CDR3 bases: TGCGCCAGCAGCCCGAGTAGGGGACTTCCCGGCACAGATACGCAGTATTTT. The genes are TRBV5-1 and TRBJ2-3; perhaps TRBD2 as D (6 bases). Germline V gene sequence: CDR1 SGHRS, CDR2 YFSETQ. The CDR3 has 17 residues. V was cut by 4 bases and J by 1 base, with 19 bases left in between.